This TCR beta chain derives from a study of blood T cells in healthy people across ages (dated by TCRdb to the mid-2010s). Study-wide context: In model experiments, template switching captured about one uniquely barcoded TCR beta cDNA molecule for every two T cells. To track age-related changes in TCR beta repertoire diversity, the study relied on deep sequencing normalized with unique cDNA molecular identifiers. Donors were grouped into four age groups: young (average approximately 16 years), middle-aged (less than 40), aged (roughly 62) and long-lived (approximately 75). To avoid experimental bias, donors of different ages were distributed randomly across sequencing lanes. Using the same blood draw, the study looked at two additional independent replicas of 1 million unique cDNA reads for two donors, one aged 18 to 30 and the other aged 80 or older.

Systemically healthy Caucasian individuals from Russia, around 39 in total and aged roughly 6 to 95 years, were included as donors. Roughly 11 milliliters of peripheral blood were drawn from each donor into EDTA-treated Vacutainer tubes. PBMCs were isolated by Ficoll-Paque density-gradient centrifugation, with at least 6.5 million obtained per sample. Total RNA, at least 6 micrograms per sample, was extracted from PBMCs with Trizol reagent. Naive CD45RAhigh/CD27high T cell percentages were measured by flow cytometry on a PBMC aliquot from every donor. Libraries were built with 5' RACE. Sequencing was performed on an Illumina HiSeq 2500. A second roughly 7 to 11 cycle PCR used a sample-barcoded 5' primer and a J-beta primer mix. A template-switch 5' adaptor carrying 12 random nucleotides introduced a unique molecular identifier onto each TCR beta cDNA molecule. Each sample yielded at least 3 million CDR3-containing paired-end reads. First-strand cDNA synthesis was performed from all RNA using the Mint cDNA synthesis kit, with priming by a TRBC-specific oligonucleotide. Following uracil-DNA glycosylase treatment, all cDNA underwent a first 18-cycle PCR with the universal primers M1SS and BC2_uni_R. The authors' analysis ran thus. Each sample was normalized by randomly selecting 1 million high-quality reads, each carrying a distinct molecular identifier. Instead of being binned into consensus sequences, reads with shared molecular identifiers were discarded. MiTCR, with a Q25 quality threshold and the strictest error-elimination algorithm, was used for CDR3 identification, clonotype clustering and error correction. A nonparametric unseen species model with Euler transformation was used to estimate lower-bound total TCR beta diversity. TCRdb redid the processing of the public reads, applying fastp at Q25 and MiXCR, and retained in-frame beta chains. Each entry is one CDR3 protein sequence, shown with its most common DNA and genes. The V and J calls here are based on TCRdb, not the publication. The sample table records 710,000 or so distinct CDR3 sequences; 32% of these occur just once. 15% to 17% of the sample lies in the top ten.

Overall study results and their limits: Bulk unsorted PBMC profiling prevented conclusive comparison of naive and antigen-experienced compartments. Because the CMV infection status of the donors was unknown, age-related changes in expanded clonotypes may potentially have been confounded. The percentage of naive T cells measured by flow cytometry correlated strongly with observed TCR beta diversity. As age increased, observed TCR beta diversity per million T cells dropped in a roughly linear way, and a significant reduction was already evident by age roughly 36. Compared with the aged group, the long-lived group had more naive CD4+ T cells, fewer expanded clones and increased TCR diversity, a pattern suggesting age selection. Estimates of total diversity based on one million sequenced T cells were regarded as lower bounds and as underestimates.

With respect to this clonotype: Its specific antigen is unknown. A much larger clonotype is one base distant, so this may be a read error.

The CDR3 goes from the cysteine to the phenylalanine over 17 residues. Here the CDR3 DNA is all that survives: 51 bases in frame from base 1. From a lookup of the germline V gene, CDR1 and CDR2 are SGHRS and YFSETQ. The chain joins TRBV5-1 to TRBJ2-1, and 12 junctional nucleotides match TRBD2. The specimen was blood. This TCR was sampled from a woman aged 80 or over in good health. Donor details come from another sample of the same person, matched by shared clones. The CDR3 reads as follows: CASSFSPSGGARNEQLF. The nucleotide sequence is given as TGCGCCAGCAGCTTTAGCCCTAGCGGGGGGGCCAGGAATGAGCAGCTCTTC.